These T cell receptor beta chains were read from a single sample in a study of T cell responses to AZD1222 COVID-19 vaccine. Profiling relied on immunoSEQ multiplex PCR, and the TCRdb table lists in-frame clones only, not all of them. The sample lists approximately 60,000 clones; approximately 80% were seen once. Sequenced material: peripheral blood, taken on day 0 of AZD1222 vaccination. Receptors originate from an adult in good health. CDR3s include the opening cysteine and the closing phenylalanine or tryptophan. Fields, in order: D gene, V gene, J gene, clone size, CDR3 protein, CDR3 DNA. A D gene is named only where the DNA matches it firmly. Clone size is shown for a subset of rows, as once, few, many or a class of expanded clone.

.	TRBV3-1/TRBV3-2	TRBJ2-6	.	CASSRLGANVLTF	TGTGCCAGCAGCCGACTAGGGGCCAACGTCCTGACTTTC
.	TRBV19	TRBJ2-7	.	CASSINLAHEQYF	TGTGCCAGTAGTATCAATCTAGCCCACGAGCAGTACTTC
.	TRBV9	TRBJ2-7	.	CASSGDTYEQYF	TGTGCCAGCAGCGGGGACACGTACGAGCAGTACTTC
.	TRBV4-1	TRBJ1-5	few	CASSQDFGGYQPQHF	TGCGCCAGCAGCCAAGATTTCGGGGGGTATCAGCCCCAGCATTTT
TRBD1	TRBV24-1	TRBJ2-2	.	CATSEGGQGNTGELFF	TGTGCCACCAGTGAGGGGGGACAGGGAAACACCGGGGAGCTGTTTTTT
.	TRBV7-6	TRBJ2-2	few	CASSLAGSFTGELFF	TGTGCCAGCAGCTTAGCTGGTTCATTCACCGGGGAGCTGTTTTTT
.	TRBV30	TRBJ1-1	once	CAWSVSDGREAFF	TGTGCCTGGAGTGTGTCCGACGGGAGGGAAGCTTTCTTT
TRBD1	TRBV6-2/TRBV6-3	TRBJ1-6	once	CASSYPRTGGLDSPLHF	TGTGCCAGCAGTTACCCCCGGACAGGGGGTCTCGATTCACCCCTCCACTTT
.	TRBV3-1/TRBV3-2	TRBJ1-3	.	CASSQVLGVSGNTIYF	TGTGCCAGCAGCCAAGTGTTGGGGGTCTCTGGAAACACCATATATTTT
.	TRBV23-1	TRBJ2-1	few	CASTVDRRDLYCNEQFF	TGCGCCAGCACTGTGGACAGGAGGGACCTTTATTGTAATGAGCAGTTCTTC
.	TRBV7-9	TRBJ1-2	.	CASSMTGEYGYTF	TGTGCCAGCAGCATGACAGGCGAGTATGGCTACACCTTC
TRBD1	TRBV7-8	TRBJ1-5	.	CASSWGTVIGNQPQHF	TGTGCCAGCAGCTGGGGGACAGTTATTGGCAATCAGCCCCAGCATTTT
TRBD1	TRBV18	TRBJ2-7	.	CASRTGDVPEQYF	TGTGCCAGCCGGACAGGGGACGTTCCGGAGCAGTACTTC
.	TRBV29-1	TRBJ1-5	.	CSVPPEGTSNQPQHF	TGCAGCGTCCCTCCGGAGGGGACAAGCAATCAGCCCCAGCATTTT
.	TRBV7-8	TRBJ1-1	once	CASSLARGGFLTEAFF	TGTGCCAGCAGCTTAGCGCGGGGAGGGTTTTTAACTGAAGCTTTCTTT